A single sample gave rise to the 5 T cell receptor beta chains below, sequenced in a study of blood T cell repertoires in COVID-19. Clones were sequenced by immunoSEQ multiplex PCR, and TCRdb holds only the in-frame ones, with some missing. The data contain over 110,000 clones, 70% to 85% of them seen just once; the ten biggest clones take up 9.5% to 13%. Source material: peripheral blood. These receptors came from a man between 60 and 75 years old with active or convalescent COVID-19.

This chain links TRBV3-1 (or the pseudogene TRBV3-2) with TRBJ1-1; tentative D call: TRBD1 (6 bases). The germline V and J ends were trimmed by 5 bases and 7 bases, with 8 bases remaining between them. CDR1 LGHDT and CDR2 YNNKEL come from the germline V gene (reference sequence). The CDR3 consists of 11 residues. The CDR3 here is CASSGGYEAFF. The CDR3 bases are TGTGCCAGCAGCGGGGGCTATGAAGCTTTCTTT.

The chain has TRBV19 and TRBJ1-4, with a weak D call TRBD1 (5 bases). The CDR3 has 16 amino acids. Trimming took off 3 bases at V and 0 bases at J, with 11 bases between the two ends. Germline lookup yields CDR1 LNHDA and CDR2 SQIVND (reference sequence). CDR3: CASSMGLTATNEKLFF. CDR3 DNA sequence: TGTGCCAGTAGTATGGGGCTCACCGCAACTAATGAAAAACTGTTTTTT.

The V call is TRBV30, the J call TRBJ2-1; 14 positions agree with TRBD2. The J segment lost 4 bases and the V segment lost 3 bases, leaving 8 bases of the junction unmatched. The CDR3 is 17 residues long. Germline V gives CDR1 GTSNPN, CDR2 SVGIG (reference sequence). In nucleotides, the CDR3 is TGTGCCTGGAGCGGACTAGCGGGAGGCTGGTCGTACAATGAGCAGTTCTTC. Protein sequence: CAWSGLAGGWSYNEQFF.

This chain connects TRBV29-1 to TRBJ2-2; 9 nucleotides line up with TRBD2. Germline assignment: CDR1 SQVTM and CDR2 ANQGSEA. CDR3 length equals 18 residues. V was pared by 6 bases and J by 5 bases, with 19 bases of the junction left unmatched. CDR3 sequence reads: CSVGTGARSGSRTGELFF. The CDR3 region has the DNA TGCAGCGTGGGAACAGGGGCCCGTAGCGGGAGTAGGACCGGGGAGCTGTTTTTT.

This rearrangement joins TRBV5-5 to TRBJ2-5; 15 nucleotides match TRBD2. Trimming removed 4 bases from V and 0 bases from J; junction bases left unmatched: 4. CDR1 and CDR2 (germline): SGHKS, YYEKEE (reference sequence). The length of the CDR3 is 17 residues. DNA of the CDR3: TGTGCCAGCAGCCGGACTAGCGGGGGGGCAGACCAAGAGACCCAGTACTTC. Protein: CASSRTSGGADQETQYF.